These 31 T cell receptor beta chains share one sample of origin, sequenced in a study of technical replicates of blood from a few donors. Libraries were prepared by immunoSEQ multiplex PCR; TCRdb keeps only in-frame clonotypes and omits some of them. There are about 83,000 clones in the sample; roughly 92% occur only once, and more than 0.2% lies in the top ten. Source material: T cells isolated from PBMCs. The receptors stem from a human donor in good health.

The chain uses TRBV10-3 and TRBJ2-3; no reliable D call. Germline loops: CDR1 ENHRY, CDR2 SYGVKD. CDR3 length: 14 amino acids. The V gene lost 3 bases and the J gene lost 0 bases, with 7 bases spanning the gap. CDR3 protein: CAISDTRSTDTQYF. The CDR3 DNA reads TGTGCCATCAGTGATACCAGGAGCACAGATACGCAGTATTTT.

This chain connects TRBV5-1 to TRBJ2-7, with D perhaps TRBD1 (6 bases). Germline CDR1 reads SGHRS; CDR2 reads YFSETQ. Between the trimmed V and J ends, which lost 4 bases and 5 bases, there was a span of 10 bases. This CDR3 has 12 amino acids. The CDR3 loop reads CASSQPGDEQYF. Here the CDR3 DNA reads TGCGCCAGCAGCCAGCCAGGGGACGAGCAGTACTTC.

V is TRBV7-2 and J is TRBJ2-7, with TRBD2 matching over 7 bases. CDR3 length: 14 amino acids. With V trimmed by 1 base and J by 2 bases, 2 bases remained unmatched. Germline CDR1 and CDR2: SGHTA and FQGNSA. CDR3 in amino acids: CASSLVTSAYEQYF. The CDR3 nucleotides are TGTGCCAGCAGCTTAGTAACTAGCGCCTACGAGCAGTACTTC.

The rearrangement joins TRBV28 to TRBJ2-7, with D possibly TRBD2 on 5 matching bases. The CDR3 is 18 amino acids. Germline V gene sequence: CDR1 MDHEN, CDR2 SYDVKM. V was shortened by 3 bases and J by 3 bases, with 24 bases between the two germline ends. DNA for the CDR3: TGTGCCAGCAGTTTCCAGGTTGGAGGCACCCCCCGCGACTACGAGCAGTACTTC. The encoded protein is CASSFQVGGTPRDYEQYF.

The rearrangement links TRBV6-6 to TRBJ2-5; 9 bases match TRBD1. This CDR3 has 16 amino acids. CDR1 MNHNY and CDR2 SVGAGI come from the germline V gene (reference sequence). The ends lost 3 bases at V and 5 bases at J; junction bases unmatched: 10. CDR3 region: CASSYFGQGIRETQYF. For the CDR3, the DNA is TGTGCCAGCAGTTATTTTGGACAGGGGATTCGGGAGACCCAGTACTTC.

In this sample, this clone turned up once. V is TRBV25-1 and J is TRBJ2-7; 7 bases are shared with TRBD1. J lost 1 base, V lost 3 bases, and 3 bases had no gene match. This CDR3 spans 14 amino acids. Germline lookup yields CDR1 MGHDK and CDR2 SYGVNS. The DNA for the CDR3 is TGTGCCAGCAGTGACTGGGACAGTTCCTACGAGCAGTACTTC. Protein: CASSDWDSSYEQYF.

CDR3 loop: CASSLYSGNTEAFF. The CDR3 region has the DNA TGTGCCAGCAGCTTATATTCGGGGAACACTGAAGCTTTCTTT. This chain uses TRBV11-3 with TRBJ1-1; no clear D. Trimming left V 2 bases short and J 1 base short, with 8 bases between. The CDR3 has 14 amino acids. Germline V gene lookup returns CDR1 SGHNT and CDR2 YENEEA.

The rearrangement links TRBV27 to TRBJ2-1; 7 bases align to TRBD2. The CDR3 sequence is 13 residues long. After removal of 5 bases from V and 5 bases from J, the junction contained 3 bases not matched to a gene. Germline V lookup: CDR1 MNHEY, CDR2 SMNVEV (reference sequence). CDR3 coding DNA: TGTGCCAGCAGTCTCACTAGCGACAATGAGCAGTTCTTC. Residues: CASSLTSDNEQFF.

The table lists this clone with a few counts. The chain links TRBV5-6 to TRBJ2-7; the match to TRBD1 covers 10 bases. Trimming took 5 bases from V and 7 from J; bases not matched to a gene: 12. CDR1 and CDR2 (germline): SGHDT, YYEEEE. The CDR3 loop spans 15 amino acids. CDR3 amino acids: CASRETGGPFWEQYF. The CDR3 nucleotides read TGTGCCAGCAGGGAGACAGGGGGCCCTTTTTGGGAGCAGTACTTC.

The rearrangement links TRBV9 to TRBJ1-2, with D maybe TRBD1 (6 bases). V was cut by 3 bases and J by 2 bases, with 8 bases left in between. Per germline, CDR1 SGDLS and CDR2 YYNGEE. The CDR3 has 13 residues. CDR3 region: CASSEQGNYGYTF. DNA of the CDR3: TGTGCCAGCAGCGAACAGGGAAACTATGGCTACACCTTC.

The CDR3 DNA follows: TGTGCCTGGAGTGTACTGTATGACGAGCAGTACTTC. This codes for CAWSVLYDEQYF. V is TRBV30 and J is TRBJ2-7; D not certain. The CDR3 is 12 amino acids. Germline CDR1 and CDR2: GTSNPN and SVGIG (reference sequence). The ends were cut back, 0 bases at V and 5 bases at J, with 8 bases in the middle. Filled out from reference TRBV30 and TRBJ2-7, the complete variable domain reads SQTIHQWPATLVQPVGSPLSLECTVEGTSNPNLYWYRQAAGRGLQLLFYSVGIGQISSEVPQNLSASRPQDRQFILSSKKLLLSDSGFYLCAWSVLYDEQYFGPGTRLTVT.

This clone was detected only once. This chain uses TRBV27 with TRBJ2-2; TRBD2 might be the D (7 bases). The V gene lost 7 bases and the J gene lost 6 bases, with 21 bases spanning the gap. CDR1 is MNHEY, CDR2 SMNVEV, per germline (reference sequence). This CDR3 has 16 amino acids. DNA for the CDR3: TGTGCCAGCATGACCAACCTGAGGGGGGGCTCCGGGGAGCTGTTTTTT. Protein product: CASMTNLRGGSGELFF.

The chain carries TRBV29-1 and TRBJ2-1, with 11 positions matching TRBD1. Trimming at V came to 6 bases and at J to 3 bases, leaving 7 bases not matched to a gene. From germline, CDR1 is SQVTM and CDR2 ANQGSEA. The CDR3 totals 15 residues. CDR3 in amino acids: CSVHRTGGGYNEQFF. In nucleotides, the CDR3 is TGCAGCGTCCACAGGACAGGGGGCGGCTACAATGAGCAGTTCTTC.

The chain combines TRBV5-4 with TRBJ2-7; 10 bases agree with TRBD1. The V and J ends lost 3 bases and 5 bases, in that order; junction bases with no gene match: 11. The CDR3 length is 16 residues. CDR1 is SGHNT, CDR2 YYREEE, per germline (reference sequence). CDR3 protein: CASSSSEGDRGHEQYF. CDR3 in DNA: TGTGCCAGCAGCTCGTCAGAGGGGGACAGGGGCCACGAGCAGTACTTC.

The chain has TRBV7-9 and TRBJ1-1; 9 bases are shared with TRBD1. The trim removed 6 bases at V and 5 bases at J, leaving 4 bases unmatched. In germline, CDR1 is SEHNR, CDR2 FQNEAQ (reference sequence). The CDR3 runs to 13 residues. This CDR3 is CASSHRGPTEAFF. The CDR3 nucleotides are TGTGCCAGCAGTCACAGGGGGCCGACTGAAGCTTTCTTT.

This sequence joins TRBV7-3 and TRBJ1-1; the D is unclear. V lost 5 bases and J 1 base, leaving 8 bases between the germline ends. CDR1 and CDR2 (germline): SGHTA, FQGTGA. The CDR3 extends over 13 amino acids. DNA for the CDR3: TGTGCCAGCAGCCCCGTCCCGAACACTGAAGCTTTCTTT. This codes for CASSPVPNTEAFF.

This chain connects TRBV19 to TRBJ2-7; the match to TRBD1 covers 9 bases. This CDR3 is 15 amino acids long. Germline V gene sequence: CDR1 LNHDA, CDR2 SQIVND (reference sequence). V shed 5 bases and J 0 bases; nucleotides not matched to a gene: 5. CDR3 sequence: CASSYGQGNSYEQYF. The CDR3 nucleotides read TGTGCCAGTAGTTACGGACAGGGGAACTCCTACGAGCAGTACTTC.

This chain connects TRBV28 to TRBJ1-2; 7 nucleotides match TRBD1. The CDR3 spans 13 residues. V dropped 6 bases and J dropped 7; count of bases not matched to a gene: 8. Per germline, CDR1 MDHEN and CDR2 SYDVKM. This CDR3 reads CASRIQGISGYTF. The DNA of the CDR3 is TGTGCCAGCAGAATACAGGGGATAAGTGGCTACACCTTC.

The V call is TRBV15, the J call TRBJ1-6; no clear D gene. Germline V gene sequence: CDR1 LNHNV, CDR2 YYDKDF (reference sequence). V was pared by 2 bases and J by 4 bases, with 6 bases between. The CDR3 extends over 14 amino acids. CDR3 bases: TGTGCCACCAGCAGATCCGAGTATAATTCACCCCTCCACTTT. This sequence encodes CATSRSEYNSPLHF.

This clone was recorded once. The rearrangement joins TRBV4-1 to TRBJ2-5; 9 bases agree with TRBD1. The trim removed 0 bases at V and 2 bases at J, leaving 7 bases unmatched. CDR3 length: 17 residues. Germline V gives CDR1 MGHRA, CDR2 YSYEKL. The CDR3 nucleotides read TGCGCCAGCAGCCAAGATCTGACAGGGGGAAGTCAAGAGACCCAGTACTTC. This gives the protein CASSQDLTGGSQETQYF.

The rearrangement uses TRBV10-3 and TRBJ1-5, with a possible D match to TRBD1 (5 bases). This CDR3 is 12 amino acids long. V was clipped by 6 bases and J by 7 bases, with 10 bases between them. Germline-derived CDR1 and CDR2 are ENHRY and SYGVKD. The CDR3: CAIRGVGQPQHF. The CDR3 DNA reads TGTGCCATCAGAGGGGTTGGGCAGCCCCAGCATTTT.

CDR3 bases: TGTGCCAGCAGCTTTTCGGGGGGACGGTATCGGAACACTGAAGCTTTCTTT. Translated, it gives CASSFSGGRYRNTEAFF. The rearrangement uses TRBV7-9 and TRBJ1-1; D possibly corresponds to TRBD1 (5 bases). V lost 3 bases to trimming and J lost 1 base, with 18 bases between them. Germline V gene data show CDR1 as SEHNR and CDR2 as FQNEAQ (reference sequence). This CDR3 comprises 17 residues.

The V and J genes are TRBV11-2 and TRBJ2-2; D perhaps matches TRBD1 (5 bases). This CDR3 is 14 amino acids long. V lost 7 bases, J lost 1 base, and 10 bases lay in between. Germline V lookup: CDR1 SGHAT, CDR2 FQNNGV. CDR3 sequence reads: CASTRQLNTGELFF. Here the CDR3 DNA reads TGTGCCAGCACAAGACAGCTGAACACCGGGGAGCTGTTTTTT.

This chain joins TRBV2 and TRBJ1-6; the D gene is possibly TRBD1 (6 bases). The V end was cut by 6 bases, the J end by 14 bases, with 17 bases between. This CDR3 has 13 residues. Germline CDR1 SNHLY, CDR2 FYNNEI. In DNA, the CDR3 is TGTGCCAGCAGAGGGACACCCCGGTCGGCCCTCCACTTT. It is translated as CASRGTPRSALHF. Full variable domain (outside the CDR3, taken from reference TRBV2 and TRBJ1-6): EPEVTQTPSHQVTQMGQEVILRCVPISNHLYFYWYRQILGQKVEFLVSFYNNEISEKSEIFDDQFSVERPDGSNFTLKIRSTKLEDSAMYFCASRGTPRSALHFGNGTRLTVT.

The rearrangement joins TRBV7-8 to TRBJ2-1, with 7 positions matching TRBD1. CDR1 is SGHVS, CDR2 FQNEAQ, per germline. The CDR3 has 16 amino acids. Trimming cost V 4 bases and J 0 bases; bases outside gene matches: 6. Written as DNA, the CDR3 is TGTGCCAGCAGCTCCCGGGACAGAAGCTCCTACAATGAGCAGTTCTTC. This sequence encodes CASSSRDRSSYNEQFF.

The chain recombines TRBV2 with TRBJ2-1; no clear D gene. From germline, CDR1 is SNHLY and CDR2 FYNNEI. This CDR3 spans 13 amino acids. The CDR3 coding sequence is TGTCCCGCACTTTCCATCTCCTACAATGAGCAGTTCTTC. Translated, it gives CPALSISYNEQFF.

The gene calls are TRBV10-2 and TRBJ1-5; D is undetermined. Germline loops: CDR1 WSHSY, CDR2 SAAADI. V was shortened by 3 bases and J by 9 bases, with 9 bases between the two germline ends. The length of the CDR3 is 12 residues. CDR3 coding DNA: TGCGCCAGCAGTGATCTCGAGAGGCCCCAGCATTTT. This gives the protein CASSDLERPQHF.

J is TRBJ1-1 and V is TRBV7-9; maybe TRBD1 (6 bases). Germline CDR1 reads SEHNR; CDR2 reads FQNEAQ (reference sequence). Trimming pared 1 base from V and 1 base from J, leaving 10 bases between. The CDR3 is made up of 15 amino acids. DNA for the CDR3: TGTGCCAGCAGCTTAGGGGACATACCGAACACTGAAGCTTTCTTT. Protein: CASSLGDIPNTEAFF.

This sequence joins TRBV27 and TRBJ2-7, with no clear D. CDR3 length: 17 amino acids. Trimming stripped 5 bases from V and 4 bases from J, with 24 bases between. Germline V gene lookup returns CDR1 MNHEY and CDR2 SMNVEV (reference sequence). The CDR3 here is CASSPLSGQDFRYEQYF. DNA for the CDR3: TGTGCCAGCAGTCCATTGTCCGGTCAGGATTTTCGTTACGAGCAGTACTTC.

The chain combines TRBV6-5 with TRBJ2-7, with D possibly being TRBD1 (6 bases). This CDR3 is 15 amino acids long. Trimming cost V 6 bases and J 5 bases, with 20 bases left between them. CDR1 and CDR2 from the germline V gene are MNHEY and SVGAGI. CDR3 DNA sequence: TGTGCCAGCAGCCGAAAGTACAGGGAGCTAAACGAGCAGTACTTC. This encodes CASSRKYRELNEQYF.

The chain couples TRBV6-5 to TRBJ2-3; D unclear. V lost 5 bases to trimming and J lost 8 bases, with 14 bases between them. The length of the CDR3 is 13 residues. Germline loops: CDR1 MNHEY, CDR2 SVGAGI. The CDR3 nucleotides read TGTGCCAGCAGTCGAGCCCCCGGCGGTACGCAGTATTTT. It translates to CASSRAPGGTQYF.